These T cell receptor beta chains were read from a single sample in a study of identical twins. TCRdb redid the calling of the 5' RACE reads with MiXCR, one entry per CDR3 protein. The data show around 480,000 distinct CDR3 sequences, roughly an eighth seen once. The sample was also reused in another study, on yellow fever vaccine responses in identical twins.

The sequenced material came from CD4+ T cells sorted from blood. Receptors originate from a woman between 18 and 30 years old in good health. Each CDR3 is given with its conserved first and last residue. A D gene is named only where the DNA matches it firmly. Some rows have no size entry. The others give once, few or many, or a class for an expanded clone.

few	12	TRBV29-1	TRBJ1-2	-	CSGLQGNYGYTF	TGCAGCGGCTTACAGGGAAACTATGGCTACACCTTC
few	16	TRBV19	TRBJ2-3	TRBD1	CASSQGQGPSTDTQYF	TGTGCCAGTAGCCAAGGACAGGGGCCTAGCACAGATACGCAGTATTTT
-	14	TRBV6-1	TRBJ1-1	TRBD1	CASRRGTGDTEAFF	TGTGCCAGCAGGAGGGGGACAGGGGACACTGAAGCTTTCTTT
-	15	TRBV29-1	TRBJ2-1	TRBD2	CSVVGRTSAYNEQFF	TGCAGCGTTGTGGGGAGGACTAGCGCCTACAATGAGCAGTTCTTC
-	18	TRBV3-1	TRBJ2-3	-	CTCCFSEPGHSPTDTQYF	TGTACCTGCTGTTTCAGCGAACCGGGACACAGCCCCACAGATACGCAGTATTTT
-	15	TRBV28	TRBJ1-1	-	CASSTLSGARTEAFF	TGTGCCAGCAGTACCCTATCAGGGGCGAGGACTGAAGCTTTCTTT
few	16	TRBV4-3	TRBJ2-1	-	CASSQAGSGGYNEQFF	TGCGCCAGCAGCCAAGCGGGCAGTGGGGGGTACAATGAGCAGTTCTTC
-	18	TRBV6-5	TRBJ2-1	TRBD2	CASSWRTSGGAAYNEQFF	TGTGCCAGCAGTTGGAGGACTAGCGGGGGGGCGGCTTACAATGAGCAGTTCTTC
few	15	TRBV27	TRBJ2-7	-	CASSLSTNPAYEQYF	TGTGCCAGCAGTTTATCTACCAACCCCGCCTACGAGCAGTACTTC
few	18	TRBV2	TRBJ2-2	TRBD1	CASRARDREISDTGELFF	TGTGCCAGCAGAGCCCGGGACAGAGAGATCTCAGACACCGGGGAGCTGTTTTTT
many	17	TRBV5-1	TRBJ2-1	TRBD2	CASSLGRLAGAYNEQFF	TGCGCCAGCAGCTTGGGGAGGCTAGCGGGGGCCTACAATGAGCAGTTCTTC
-	16	TRBV7-9	TRBJ2-7	TRBD2	CASSLPGLARTYEQYF	TGTGCCAGCAGCTTACCGGGACTAGCGCGTACCTACGAGCAGTACTTC
few	13	TRBV20-1	TRBJ1-2	-	CSAPGLTNYGYTF	TGCAGTGCTCCAGGTTTAACTAACTATGGCTACACCTTC
-	14	TRBV20-1	TRBJ2-1	TRBD2	CSARDTSGINEQFF	TGCAGTGCTAGAGATACTAGCGGGATCAATGAGCAGTTCTTC
many	14	TRBV12-3/TRBV12-4	TRBJ2-3	TRBD1	CASSRDRVTDTQYF	TGTGCCAGCAGTCGGGACAGGGTAACAGATACGCAGTATTTT
many	14	TRBV12-3/TRBV12-4	TRBJ1-6	-	CASSLTRGTSPLHF	TGTGCCAGCAGTTTGACACGGGGTACTTCACCCCTCCACTTT
-	15	TRBV24-1	TRBJ2-1	TRBD2	CATSDLPSGDNEQFF	TGTGCCACCAGTGATTTGCCTAGCGGGGATAATGAGCAGTTCTTC
many	14	TRBV7-2	TRBJ1-3	TRBD1	CASSPGQAGNTIYF	TGTGCCAGCAGCCCGGGACAGGCTGGAAACACCATATATTTT
-	14	TRBV3-1	TRBJ2-7	TRBD2	CASSQAGTSGRKYF	TGTGCCAGCAGCCAAGCCGGTACTAGCGGGAGGAAGTACTTC
many	14	TRBV12-3/TRBV12-4	TRBJ1-5	-	CASSLIGAGQPQHF	TGTGCCAGCAGTTTAATAGGTGCGGGTCAGCCCCAGCATTTT
-	18	TRBV24-1	TRBJ2-2	TRBD1	CATSGPQPRTGHTGELFF	TGTGCCACCAGTGGCCCACAACCCCGGACAGGGCACACCGGGGAGCTGTTTTTT
many	13	TRBV29-1	TRBJ2-3	-	CSVPLAPTDTQYF	TGCAGCGTCCCCCTCGCCCCCACAGATACGCAGTATTTT
-	13	TRBV6-6	TRBJ1-1	-	CASRDRWDTEAFF	TGTGCCAGCAGAGACAGGTGGGACACTGAAGCTTTCTTT
-	13	TRBV27	TRBJ2-2	-	CASSPLAGGELFF	TGTGCCAGCAGTCCCCTAGCTGGCGGGGAGCTGTTTTTT
few	11	TRBV20-1	TRBJ1-1	TRBD1	CSARMTGEAFF	TGCAGTGCTAGAATGACAGGGGAAGCTTTCTTT
-	15	TRBV28	TRBJ1-3	-	CASANQVTWRNTIYF	TGTGCCAGCGCGAACCAGGTTACCTGGAGAAACACCATATATTTT
few	14	TRBV2	TRBJ2-7	TRBD2	CASNLITGGGEQYF	TGTGCCAGCAATCTAATAACGGGGGGAGGCGAGCAGTACTTC
-	14	TRBV6-1	TRBJ2-2	-	CASSRSFWVRELFF	TGTGCCAGCAGCCGGTCTTTTTGGGTCCGGGAGCTGTTTTTT
-	14	TRBV5-1	TRBJ2-1	-	CASSSGRAYNEQFF	TGCGCCAGCAGCAGCGGGCGGGCGTACAATGAGCAGTTCTTC
-	15	TRBV28	TRBJ2-5	-	CASSFWGKAQETQYF	TGTGCCAGCAGTTTCTGGGGCAAAGCTCAAGAGACCCAGTACTTC
-	17	TRBV12-3/TRBV12-4	TRBJ2-2	TRBD1	CASRQLAGGKGTGELFF	TGTGCCAGCAGACAGCTCGCAGGGGGCAAGGGCACCGGGGAGCTGTTTTTT
many	19	TRBV18	TRBJ1-5	TRBD1	CASSPTGTGGLGASQPQHF	TGTGCCAGCTCACCCACCGGGACAGGGGGCTTGGGGGCAAGTCAGCCCCAGCATTTT
-	14	TRBV4-2	TRBJ2-7	TRBD2	CASRRTSGDYEQYF	TGTGCCAGCAGGCGGACTAGCGGGGACTACGAGCAGTACTTC
-	19	TRBV18	TRBJ2-5	TRBD2	CASSPLQGGLAGGQETQYF	TGTGCCAGCTCACCACTTCAAGGTGGACTAGCGGGAGGGCAAGAGACCCAGTACTTC
few	13	TRBV12-3/TRBV12-4	TRBJ2-2	TRBD1	CATTTGDTGELFF	TGTGCCACTACGACAGGGGACACCGGGGAGCTGTTTTTT
-	16	TRBV5-1	TRBJ2-2	TRBD2	CASSLDLAGVSGELFF	TGCGCCAGCAGCTTGGACCTAGCGGGAGTCTCCGGGGAGCTGTTTTTT
many	14	TRBV3-1	TRBJ1-6	-	CASSQAGASSPLHF	TGTGCCAGCAGCCAGGCAGGGGCCTCTTCACCCCTCCACTTT
many	13	TRBV5-1	TRBJ2-4	-	CASSFTGQNIQYF	TGCGCCAGCAGCTTCACAGGCCAAAACATTCAGTACTTC